The rows below give T cell receptor beta chains drawn from one sample of a study of T-cell reconstitution after alpha-beta-depleted transplantation in children. TCRdb called the PCR reads again in MiXCR, with one record for every CDR3 protein. The top ten hold 0.79% of the sample, which has approximately 650,000 distinct CDR3 sequences, approximately 14% seen once. The sequences come from PBMCs, collected before TCRalphabeta/CD19-depleted stem cell transplant. The source of these receptors is a girl aged 2 to 9 with congenital amegakaryocytic thrombocytopenia, due to receive a stem cell transplant. The CDR3 runs from the conserved cysteine through the conserved F or W. Fields, in order: clone size, V gene, D gene, J gene, CDR3 protein, CDR3 DNA. The D gene is left open where the match is weak. Some rows have no size entry. The others give once, few or many, or a class for an expanded clone.

>few|TRBV7-2|TRBD1|TRBJ1-1
CASSLQGATEAFF
TGTGCCAGCAGCTTACAGGGGGCCACTGAAGCTTTCTTT
>many|TRBV7-6|-|TRBJ1-2
CASSLATGALYGYTF
TGTGCCAGCAGCTTAGCGACCGGGGCTCTCTATGGCTACACCTTC
>-|TRBV20-1|TRBD1|TRBJ2-3
CSASGQGTDTQYF
TGCAGTGCTTCCGGACAGGGCACAGATACGCAGTATTTT
>-|TRBV20-1|TRBD2|TRBJ2-3
CSATKGLAGGPDTQYF
TGCAGTGCTACAAAGGGACTAGCGGGAGGGCCGGATACGCAGTATTTT
>few|TRBV24-1|TRBD2|TRBJ2-5
CATSDGTSAYQETQYF
TGTGCCACCAGTGATGGCACTAGCGCGTACCAAGAGACCCAGTACTTC
>many|TRBV7-3|-|TRBJ1-1
CASSIDREAEAFF
TGTGCCAGCAGCATCGACAGAGAAGCTGAAGCTTTCTTT
>many|TRBV12-3/TRBV12-4|-|TRBJ1-1
CASSPLRDTEAFF
TGTGCCAGCAGCCCTTTGCGAGACACTGAAGCTTTCTTT
>few|TRBV5-6|-|TRBJ2-1
CASSFGGNYNEQFF
TGTGCCAGCAGCTTCGGCGGAAACTACAATGAGCAGTTCTTC
>many|TRBV20-1|-|TRBJ2-1
CSARDRGSDEQFF
TGCAGTGCTAGAGACAGGGGCTCCGATGAGCAGTTCTTC
>-|TRBV20-1|-|TRBJ2-5
CSAMGRVPQETQYF
TGCAGTGCTATGGGCAGGGTCCCCCAAGAGACCCAGTACTTC
>-|TRBV11-2|TRBD1|TRBJ2-2
CASSHGQGDTGELFF
TGTGCCAGCAGCCACGGCCAGGGGGACACCGGGGAGCTGTTTTTT
>few|TRBV5-5|TRBD2|TRBJ2-1
CASSLPGLAERVYNEQFF
TGTGCCAGCAGCTTGCCGGGACTAGCGGAGAGGGTCTACAATGAGCAGTTCTTC
>many|TRBV12-3/TRBV12-4|-|TRBJ2-1
CASRGTYSYNEQFF
TGTGCCAGCAGAGGGACCTACTCCTACAATGAGCAGTTCTTC
>-|TRBV10-3|-|TRBJ2-1
CAIRRLVFNEQFF
TGTGCCATCAGGAGACTAGTCTTCAATGAGCAGTTCTTC
>few|TRBV4-2|-|TRBJ2-2
CASSPQRHPSQTTGELFF
TGTGCCAGCAGCCCGCAAAGACACCCTAGCCAGACCACCGGGGAGCTGTTTTTT
>few|TRBV4-1|-|TRBJ2-7
CASSQVNGEQYF
TGCGCCAGCAGCCAAGTGAACGGCGAGCAGTACTTC
>many|TRBV11-2|-|TRBJ1-3
CASSSDDGSSGNTIYF
TGTGCCAGCAGCTCAGATGACGGGAGCTCTGGAAACACCATATATTTT
>many|TRBV28|-|TRBJ1-4
CASSLSGRGEKLFF
TGTGCCAGCAGTTTATCAGGGAGAGGGGAAAAACTGTTTTTT
>-|TRBV29-1|-|TRBJ2-7
CSAMEVGGYEQYF
TGCAGCGCCATGGAGGTGGGGGGTTACGAGCAGTACTTC
>few|TRBV20-1|-|TRBJ2-1
CSARTGYEQFF
TGCAGTGCCAGAACAGGGTATGAGCAGTTCTTC
>-|TRBV12-3/TRBV12-4|TRBD1|TRBJ2-2
CASDSTGGTGELFF
TGTGCCAGTGATTCTACAGGGGGCACCGGGGAGCTGTTTTTT
>many|TRBV20-1|-|TRBJ2-1
CSARAIESSYNEQFF
TGCAGTGCTAGGGCGATAGAGAGTTCCTACAATGAGCAGTTCTTC
>-|TRBV12-3/TRBV12-4|-|TRBJ2-2
CASRPGDRYTGELFF
TGTGCCAGCAGGCCAGGCGACAGATACACCGGGGAGCTGTTTTTT
>many|TRBV29-1|-|TRBJ1-1
CSVGPDMNTEAFF
TGCAGCGTTGGTCCCGATATGAACACTGAAGCTTTCTTT
>few|TRBV12-3/TRBV12-4|TRBD2|TRBJ2-1
CASSASGRDNEQFF
TGTGCCAGCAGTGCTAGCGGGAGGGATAATGAGCAGTTCTTC
>many|TRBV12-3/TRBV12-4|-|TRBJ2-1
CASSPQLDYNEQFF
TGTGCCAGCAGTCCGCAACTGGACTACAATGAGCAGTTCTTC
>few|TRBV7-9|-|TRBJ2-2
CASSLKITNTGELFF
TGTGCCAGCAGCCTAAAGATAACGAACACCGGGGAGCTGTTTTTT
>-|TRBV6-5|-|TRBJ1-2
CASSYPSEANYGYTF
TGTGCCAGCAGTTACCCCTCTGAAGCTAACTATGGCTACACCTTC
>few|TRBV1|-|TRBJ2-7
CTSSQGRRPLYEQYF
TGCACCAGCAGCCAAGGCAGGCGGCCGCTATACGAGCAGTACTTC
>few|TRBV6-5|-|TRBJ2-7
CASSYSTQGLPPQYF
TGTGCCAGCAGTTACTCGACGCAAGGGCTGCCTCCGCAGTACTTC
>-|TRBV15|TRBD2|TRBJ2-1
CATSDERGKSYEQFF
TGTGCCACCAGTGACGAGCGGGGGAAATCGTATGAGCAGTTCTTC
>many|TRBV20-1|TRBD1|TRBJ1-1
CSASPGGREAFF
TGCAGTGCTAGCCCAGGGGGACGTGAAGCTTTCTTT
>many|TRBV20-1|TRBD1|TRBJ1-6
CSASLPGQANSPLHF
TGCAGTGCTAGTTTGCCCGGACAGGCAAATTCACCCCTCCACTTT
>-|TRBV25-1|TRBD2|TRBJ2-7
CAGSESGRAMYEQYF
TGTGCCGGCAGCGAAAGCGGGAGGGCGATGTACGAGCAGTACTTC
>many|TRBV12-3/TRBV12-4|-|TRBJ2-1
CASTLRGLPNYEQFF
TGTGCCAGCACCTTGAGGGGACTCCCTAACTATGAGCAGTTCTTC
>-|TRBV3-1|TRBD2|TRBJ2-1
CASAASGRAVGLLLYNEQFF
TGTGCCAGCGCCGCCTCCGGGAGGGCGGTGGGACTACTACTTTACAATGAGCAGTTCTTC
>-|TRBV5-1|TRBD1|TRBJ2-3
CASGRGQDGDTQYF
TGCGCCAGCGGGCGGGGACAGGACGGAGATACGCAGTATTTT
>few|TRBV20-1|-|TRBJ2-7
CSARETGSYEQYF
TGCAGTGCTAGAGAAACAGGCTCCTACGAGCAGTACTTC
>-|TRBV20-1|TRBD2|TRBJ2-7
CSARPGLAEAREQYF
TGCAGTGCTAGACCGGGACTAGCGGAAGCGAGGGAGCAGTACTTC
>many|TRBV29-1|-|TRBJ1-2
CSVGDGDYGYTF
TGCAGCGTGGGGGACGGAGACTATGGCTACACCTTC
>many|TRBV29-1|-|TRBJ2-5
CSVEDPGETQYF
TGCAGCGTTGAAGATCCCGGGGAGACCCAGTACTTC
>many|TRBV5-1|-|TRBJ2-1
CASSLGNAEGFF
TGCGCCAGCAGCTTGGGCAACGCCGAAGGTTTCTTC
>-|TRBV12-3/TRBV12-4|-|TRBJ1-1
CASSCGHFLSLNTEAFF
TGTGCCAGCAGCTGTGGACACTTCCTCTCCCTGAACACTGAAGCTTTCTTT
>few|TRBV5-1|TRBD2|TRBJ2-2
CASSVGLAGTGELFF
TGCGCCAGCAGCGTAGGTCTAGCGGGAACCGGGGAGCTGTTTTTT
>-|TRBV20-1|-|TRBJ2-7
CSARRWESSYEQSF
TGCAGTGCTAGAAGGTGGGAGAGCTCCTACGAGCAGTCCTTC
>few|TRBV20-1|-|TRBJ2-7
CSAREDSGSYEQYF
TGCAGTGCTAGAGAGGACAGCGGCTCCTACGAGCAGTACTTC
>many|TRBV5-1|TRBD1|TRBJ1-2
CASSVLPGQGYGYTF
TGCGCCAGCAGCGTACTTCCGGGACAGGGCTATGGCTACACCTTC